This T cell receptor (beta chain) was documented in a study of shared clonotypes between healthy human individuals. Positive CCR7 selection of CD45RO-negative cells yielded the naive CD8 cells, and terminally differentiated effector memory CD45RA+ cells were excluded. All participating donors were Caucasian adults from Nashville, Tennessee. Each replicate PCR on the sorted subsets used 200 to 250 ng DNA (around 30,000 T cell genomes). Generated by immunoSEQ multiplex PCR, the TCRdb table keeps only in-frame clones and is missing some. In the table there are approximately 720,000 clones, about 91% of which are singletons. Germline V gives CDR1 SGHVS, CDR2 FNYEAQ. J gave up 4 bases and V 1 base, and 6 bases lay outside the gene matches. This CDR3 region has 17 residues. Remarks on this clone: Its antigen is as yet unknown.

Whole-study results and caveats: Compared with memory subsets, naive subsets generally had larger estimated richness. In this cohort, only blood was sampled, and tissue repertoires likely differ.

The chain is built from TRBV7-6 and TRBJ2-2; TRBD2 matches at 10 bases. This clonotype originated in a man aged 25-45 years in good health. Sequencing used naive CD8+ T cells sorted from blood. DNA for the CDR3: TGTGCCAGCAGCTTAGGCCTAGCGGGGGAGGCCACCGGGGAGCTGTTTTTT. Translating it yields CASSLGLAGEATGELFF. The entire variable domain, with the rest obtained from reference TRBV7-6 and TRBJ2-2, is as follows: GAGVSQSPRYKVTKRGQDVALRCDPISGHVSLYWYRQALGQGPEFLTYFNYEAQQDKSGLPNDRFSAERPEGSISTLTIQRTEQRDSAMYRCASSLGLAGEATGELFFGEGSRLTVL.